This TCR beta chain was obtained from a study of blood T cells in healthy people across ages. Using a J-beta primer mix together with a sample-barcoded 5' primer, a second PCR was run for about 6 to 12 cycles. TCRdb recomputed calls from the 5' RACE reads with MiXCR, one row per CDR3 protein. This sample has about 970,000 distinct CDR3 sequences, with roughly 51% found just once. Trimming took off 2 bases at V and 4 bases at J, with 13 bases between the two ends. The CDR3 is 14 amino acids. The germline V gene has CDR1 SGHDT and CDR2 YYEEEE. This receptor was obtained from a woman in her fifties or sixties in good health. The sample was blood. V usage is TRBV5-6 and J usage is TRBJ2-7, with D perhaps being TRBD1 or TRBD2 (5 bases each). This CDR3 reads CASSFGRELYEQYF. The CDR3 DNA sequence: TGTGCCAGCAGCTTCGGCAGGGAGCTATACGAGCAGTACTTC.